This T cell receptor beta chain appears in the sequencing data of a study of beta chain features in type 1 diabetes. Study-wide context: Examined across all samples were about 110,000,000 sorted cells.

Expressed TCRB transcripts were sequenced because the isolated RNA had all been reverse transcribed beforehand. Sequenced by immunoSEQ multiplex PCR; TCRdb stores in-frame clones only, minus some. The data show around 450,000 clones, about 10% seen once. One heparinised blood draw averaging around 0.12 L was given by each donor. As to this clone: The antigen is unknown.

Study-wide findings and caveats: All four CD4+ subsets from Type 1 diabetes patients carried moderately but significantly shorter TCRB CDR3s. An over-representation of cells with high TCR expression could result from cDNA sequencing.

The sequenced sample consisted of naive CD4+ T cells from blood. The origin of this receptor is a young woman in good health.

CDR3 DNA: TGTGCCAGCTCACCTCAACGGGGGGAACGTGAGCAGTTCTTC. It codes for CASSPQRGEREQFF. The chain carries TRBV18 and TRBJ2-1, with TRBD2 matching 7 bases. In germline, CDR1 is KGHSH, CDR2 LQKENI. The CDR3 sequence is 14 residues long. V was clipped by 3 bases and J by 9 bases; unmatched bases: 8.